The clone carrying this TCR beta chain was recorded at least ten times. Antigen: not known. No cell fractionation was done, so the repertoire covers all unsorted peripheral blood T cells. These data belong to a study of HIV-infected patients and healthy controls. General study findings and limits: Healthy control repertoires had roughly threefold more distinct CDR3s than untreated HIV+ repertoires, and higher Shannon diversity. Slight age and sex differences between study cohorts did not explain the diversity differences.

The CDR3 has 15 amino acids. Germline lookup yields CDR1 MGHRA and CDR2 YSYEKL. V lost 1 base, J lost 6 bases, and 12 bases lay in between. Alpha and beta constant-region primers primed reverse transcription of about 470 ng RNA. Using multiplexing indices, alpha and beta chain libraries were generated apart by chain-specific third strand synthesis. All rearrangements within a chain used one primer pair; cDNA molecules carried barcodes. MiXCR, applied by TCRdb to the 5' RACE reads, yields one record per CDR3 protein. The sample lists several thousand distinct CDR3 sequences, approximately 7.9% occurring once.

This sequence was found in an adult with HIV infection. The donor label of this sample is uncertain. The chain recombines TRBV4-1 with TRBJ2-2; D might be TRBD2 (6 bases). Source: blood, taken before antiretroviral therapy. The CDR3 reads CASSQGGGISGELFF. For the CDR3, the DNA is TGCGCCAGCAGCCAAGGAGGAGGGATCTCCGGGGAGCTGTTTTTT.